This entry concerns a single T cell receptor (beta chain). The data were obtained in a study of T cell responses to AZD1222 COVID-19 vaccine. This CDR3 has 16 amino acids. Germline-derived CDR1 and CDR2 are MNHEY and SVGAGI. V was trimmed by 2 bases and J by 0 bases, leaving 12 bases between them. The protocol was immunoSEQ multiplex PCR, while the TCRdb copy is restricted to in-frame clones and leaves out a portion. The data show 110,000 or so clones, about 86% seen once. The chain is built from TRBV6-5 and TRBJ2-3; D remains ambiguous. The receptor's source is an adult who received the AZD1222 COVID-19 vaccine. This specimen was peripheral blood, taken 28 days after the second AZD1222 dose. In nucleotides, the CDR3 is TGTGCCAGCAGTTACCTATACGGGTCTAGCACAGATACGCAGTATTTT. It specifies CASSYLYGSSTDTQYF.